This section outlines one T cell receptor beta chain sequence together with its context. Germline V gene data show CDR1 as MNHEY and CDR2 as SMNVEV (reference sequence). The V end lost 6 bases, the J end lost 0 bases, and 20 bases lay between the germline ends. This CDR3 contains 17 residues. Together with a sample-barcoded 5' primer, a J-beta primer mix was included in a second PCR lasting roughly 6 to 12 cycles. TCRdb reanalysed the 5' RACE reads using MiXCR and keeps one entry per CDR3 protein. The top ten clones hold over 15% of a sample with 630,000 or so distinct CDR3 sequences, roughly 30% of them seen once. These data come from a study of blood T cells in healthy people across ages.

The sequence was collected from a woman of 80 years or more in good health. The rearrangement links TRBV27 to TRBJ1-1; no clear D gene. The source material was blood. The CDR3 sequence: CASSPGGVVALNTEAFF. The CDR3 DNA reads as TGTGCCAGCAGCCCCGGTGGAGTAGTTGCCTTGAACACTGAAGCTTTCTTT.